The clone carrying this T cell receptor (beta chain) was counted between two and nine times. There are 14 residues in the CDR3. Trimming took 4 bases from V and 6 from J; bases not matched to a gene: 5. From germline, CDR1 is LGHNA and CDR2 YSLEER. TCRdb reprocessed the 5' RACE reads with MiXCR, giving one entry per CDR3 protein. The sample lists roughly 180,000 distinct CDR3 sequences; approximately 10% were seen once. The sample is drawn from a study of T-cell memory formation after mild COVID-19. The sequence was collected from a man in his late teens or twenties who had mild COVID-19 (a few samples of this study predate the infection). Cell type and time point are not known. V usage is TRBV4-3 and J usage is TRBJ2-1; 8 bases match TRBD2. Source material: PBMCs or a T cell subset sorted from them (not recorded which). The DNA of the CDR3 is TGCGCCAGCAGCCGCGGCGGGGGGCTCAATGAGCAGTTCTTC. Residues: CASSRGGGLNEQFF.